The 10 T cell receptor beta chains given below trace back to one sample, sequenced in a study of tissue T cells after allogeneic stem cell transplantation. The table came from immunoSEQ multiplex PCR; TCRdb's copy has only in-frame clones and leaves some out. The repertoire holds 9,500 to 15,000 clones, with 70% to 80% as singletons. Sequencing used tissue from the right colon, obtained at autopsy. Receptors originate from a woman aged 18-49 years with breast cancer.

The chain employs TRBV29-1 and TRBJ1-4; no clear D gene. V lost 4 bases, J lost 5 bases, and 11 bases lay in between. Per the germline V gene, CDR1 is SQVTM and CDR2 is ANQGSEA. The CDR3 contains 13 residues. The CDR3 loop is CSVAEHSNEKLFF. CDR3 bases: TGCAGCGTTGCCGAGCACTCGAATGAAAAACTGTTTTTT.

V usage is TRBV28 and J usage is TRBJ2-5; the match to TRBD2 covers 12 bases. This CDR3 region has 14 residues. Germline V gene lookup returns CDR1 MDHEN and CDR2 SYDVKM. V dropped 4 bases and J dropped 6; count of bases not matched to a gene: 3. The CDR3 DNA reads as TGTGCCAGCAGTTCTAGCGGGGGGGGGAAGACCCAGTACTTC. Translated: CASSSSGGGKTQYF.

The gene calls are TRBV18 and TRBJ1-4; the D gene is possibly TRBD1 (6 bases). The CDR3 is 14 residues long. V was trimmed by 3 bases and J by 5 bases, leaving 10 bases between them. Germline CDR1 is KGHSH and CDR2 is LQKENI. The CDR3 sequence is CASSPLRGNEKLFF. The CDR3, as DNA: TGTGCCAGCTCACCTCTCAGGGGAAATGAAAAACTGTTTTTT.

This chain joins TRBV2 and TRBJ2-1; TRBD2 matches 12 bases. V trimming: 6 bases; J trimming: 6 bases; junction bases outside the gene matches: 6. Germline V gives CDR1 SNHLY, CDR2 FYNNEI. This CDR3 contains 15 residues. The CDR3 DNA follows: TGTGCCAGCAGATACACTAGCGGGGGGTTCAATGAGCAGTTCTTC. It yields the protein CASRYTSGGFNEQFF.

The CDR3 nucleotides read TGTGCCTGGAGTGTACTTGGGGCCAACTATGGCTACACCTTC. Its protein is CAWSVLGANYGYTF. The chain recombines TRBV30 with TRBJ1-2; the D gene is possibly TRBD1 (5 bases). From germline, CDR1 is GTSNPN and CDR2 SVGIG (reference sequence). The CDR3 extends over 14 amino acids. The germline V and J ends were trimmed by 0 bases and 2 bases, with 10 bases remaining between them.

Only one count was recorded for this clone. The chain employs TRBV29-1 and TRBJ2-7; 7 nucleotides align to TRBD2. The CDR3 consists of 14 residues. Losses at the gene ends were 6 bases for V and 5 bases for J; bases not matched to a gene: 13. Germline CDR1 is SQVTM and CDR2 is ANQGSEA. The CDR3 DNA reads TGCAGCGTCAAGGGTTCTAGCGGTGGCGACGAGCAGTACTTC. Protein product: CSVKGSSGGDEQYF.

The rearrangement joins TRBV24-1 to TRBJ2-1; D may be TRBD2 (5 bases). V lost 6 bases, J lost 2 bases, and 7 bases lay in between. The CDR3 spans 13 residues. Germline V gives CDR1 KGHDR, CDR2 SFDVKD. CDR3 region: CATSSGTYNEQFF. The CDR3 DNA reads TGTGCCACCAGTAGCGGCACCTACAATGAGCAGTTCTTC.

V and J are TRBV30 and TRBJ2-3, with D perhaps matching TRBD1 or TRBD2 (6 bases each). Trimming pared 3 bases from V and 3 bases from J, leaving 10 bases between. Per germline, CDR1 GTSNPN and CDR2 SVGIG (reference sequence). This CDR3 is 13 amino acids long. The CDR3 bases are TGTGCCTGGAGGAAGGGGGGAACAGATACGCAGTATTTT. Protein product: CAWRKGGTDTQYF.

CDR3 sequence (DNA): TGTGCCAGCAGCAAGGGTGGGACAGGGGACGTGTACGAGCAGTACTTC. It is translated as CASSKGGTGDVYEQYF. V is TRBV5-4 and J is TRBJ2-7, with 10 bases aligning to TRBD1. The CDR3 is 16 residues long. Germline CDR1 reads SGHNT; CDR2 reads YYREEE (reference sequence). The ends lost 4 bases at V and 4 bases at J; junction bases unmatched: 11.

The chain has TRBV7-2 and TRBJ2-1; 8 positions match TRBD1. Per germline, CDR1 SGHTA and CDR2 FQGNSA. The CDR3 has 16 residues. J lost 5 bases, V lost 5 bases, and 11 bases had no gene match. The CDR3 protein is CASSQRSGGEDNEQFF. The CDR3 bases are TGTGCCAGCAGCCAGCGATCAGGGGGCGAAGACAATGAGCAGTTCTTC.